This TCR beta chain was recorded in a study of cytomegalovirus exposure and HLA in healthy donors. Study-wide background: About 85 million unique TCR sequences came from HLA-typed donors in an early release.

Remarks on this clone: The antigen is unknown.

Broader study findings: The study labeled approximately 150 TCR beta chains cytomegalovirus-associated.

The PCR contained 60 Vbeta and 13 Jbeta primers. Source study methods: The authors later counted around 80 million unique TCR beta chains, some 10 million of them shared. The data were produced by immunoSEQ multiplex PCR, yet TCRdb's version contains in-frame clones alone and is incomplete. Clone size and V and J calls were adopted from that table, with D and trimming inferred from the DNA. The sample records 120,000 or so clones, around 68% being singletons. The V segment lost 0 bases and the J segment 4 bases; nucleotides outside the gene matches: 7. There are 15 residues in the CDR3. CDR1 and CDR2 from the germline V gene are SGDLS and YYNGEE.

This clonotype was obtained from a man aged 40-49 years in good health and CMV-seropositive. The sequencing input was PBMCs. The chain combines TRBV9 with TRBJ2-7; 7 bases are shared with TRBD2. CDR3 sequence reads: CASSVAAGEGYEQYF. The CDR3 DNA follows: TGTGCCAGCAGCGTAGCCGCGGGAGAAGGGTACGAGCAGTACTTC.